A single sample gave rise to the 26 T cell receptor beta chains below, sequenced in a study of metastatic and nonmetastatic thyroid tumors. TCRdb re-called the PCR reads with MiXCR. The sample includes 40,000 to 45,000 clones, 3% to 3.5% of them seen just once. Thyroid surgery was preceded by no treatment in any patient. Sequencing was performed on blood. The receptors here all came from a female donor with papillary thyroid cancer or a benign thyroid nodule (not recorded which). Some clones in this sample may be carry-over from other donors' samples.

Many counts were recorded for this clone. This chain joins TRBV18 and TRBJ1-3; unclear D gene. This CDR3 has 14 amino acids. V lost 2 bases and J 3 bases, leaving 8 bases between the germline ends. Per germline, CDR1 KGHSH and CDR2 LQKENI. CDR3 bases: TGTGCCAGCTCACCAGCGGGTGGTGGAAACACCATATATTTT. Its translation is CASSPAGGGNTIYF.

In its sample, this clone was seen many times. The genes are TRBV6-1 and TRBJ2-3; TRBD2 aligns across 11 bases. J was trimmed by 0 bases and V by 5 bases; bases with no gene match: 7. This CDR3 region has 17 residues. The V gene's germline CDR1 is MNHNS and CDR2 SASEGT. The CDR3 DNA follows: TGTGCCAGCAGTTCCCTAGCGGGAGGTGGGAGCACAGATACGCAGTATTTT. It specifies CASSSLAGGGSTDTQYF.

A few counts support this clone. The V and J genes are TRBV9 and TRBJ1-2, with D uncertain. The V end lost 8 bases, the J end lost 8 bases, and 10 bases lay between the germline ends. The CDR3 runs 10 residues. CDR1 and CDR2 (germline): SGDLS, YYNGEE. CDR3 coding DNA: TGTGCCAGAGGGAGAAGCGGCTACACCTTC. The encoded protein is CARGRSGYTF.

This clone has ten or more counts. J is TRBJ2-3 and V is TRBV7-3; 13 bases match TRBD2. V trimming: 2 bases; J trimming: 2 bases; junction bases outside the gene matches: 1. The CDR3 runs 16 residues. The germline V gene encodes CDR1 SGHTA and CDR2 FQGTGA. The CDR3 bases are TGTGCCAGCAGCTTAGGGACTAGCGGGAACACAGATACGCAGTATTTT. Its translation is CASSLGTSGNTDTQYF.

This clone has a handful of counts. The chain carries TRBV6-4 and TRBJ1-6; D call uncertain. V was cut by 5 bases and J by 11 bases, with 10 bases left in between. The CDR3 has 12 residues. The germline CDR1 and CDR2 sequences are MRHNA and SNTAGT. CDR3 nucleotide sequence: TGTGCCAGCAGTTTCGTAGGAGCACCCCTCCACTTT. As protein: CASSFVGAPLHF.

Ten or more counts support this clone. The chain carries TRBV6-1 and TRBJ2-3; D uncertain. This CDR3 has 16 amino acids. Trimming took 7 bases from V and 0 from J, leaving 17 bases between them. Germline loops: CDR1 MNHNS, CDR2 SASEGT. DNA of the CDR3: TGTGCCAGCATCCAACTGGGGTTCCATAGCACAGATACGCAGTATTTT. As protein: CASIQLGFHSTDTQYF.

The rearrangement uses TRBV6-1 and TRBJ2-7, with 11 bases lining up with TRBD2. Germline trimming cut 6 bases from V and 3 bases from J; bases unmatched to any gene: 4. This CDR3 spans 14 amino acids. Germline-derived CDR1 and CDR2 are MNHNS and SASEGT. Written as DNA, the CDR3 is TGTGCCAGCAGGGCTAGCGGGGGGTACTACGAGCAGTACTTC. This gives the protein CASRASGGYYEQYF.

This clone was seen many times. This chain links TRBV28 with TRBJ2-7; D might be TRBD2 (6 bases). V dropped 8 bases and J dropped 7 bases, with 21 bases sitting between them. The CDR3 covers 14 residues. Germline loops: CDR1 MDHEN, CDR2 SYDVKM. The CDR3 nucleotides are TGTGCCAGCGGGGGATCGGGACTCCCGCGGGAGCAGTACTTC. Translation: CASGGSGLPREQYF. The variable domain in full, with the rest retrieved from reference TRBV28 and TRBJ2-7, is DVKVTQSSRYLVKRTGEKVFLECVQDMDHENMFWYRQDPGLGLRLIYFSYDVKMKEKGDIPEGYSVSREKKERFSLILESASTNQTSMYLCASGGSGLPREQYFGPGTRLTVT.

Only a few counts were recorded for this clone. CDR3 sequence reads: CSARKGDGYGYTF. Here the CDR3 DNA reads TGCAGTGCTAGGAAAGGGGATGGCTATGGCTACACCTTC. The genes are TRBV20-1 and TRBJ1-2, with D maybe TRBD1 (5 bases). There are 13 residues in the CDR3. CDR1 and CDR2 (germline): DFQATT, SNEGSKA (reference sequence). V lost 3 bases and J 4 bases, leaving 12 bases between the germline ends.

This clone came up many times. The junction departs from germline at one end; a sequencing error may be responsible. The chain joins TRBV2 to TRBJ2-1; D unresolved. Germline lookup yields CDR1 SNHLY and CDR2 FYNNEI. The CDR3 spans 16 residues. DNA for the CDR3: TGTGCCAGCAACTTTAGTCCGGGCAAAACCTACAATGAGCAGCTCTTC. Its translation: CASNFSPGKTYNEQLF.

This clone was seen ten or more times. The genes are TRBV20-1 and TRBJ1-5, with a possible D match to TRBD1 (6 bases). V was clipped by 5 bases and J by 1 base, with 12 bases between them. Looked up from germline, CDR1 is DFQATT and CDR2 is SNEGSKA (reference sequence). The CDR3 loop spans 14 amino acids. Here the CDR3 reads CSARTAESNQPQHF. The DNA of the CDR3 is TGCAGTGCTCGGACAGCCGAGAGCAATCAGCCCCAGCATTTT.

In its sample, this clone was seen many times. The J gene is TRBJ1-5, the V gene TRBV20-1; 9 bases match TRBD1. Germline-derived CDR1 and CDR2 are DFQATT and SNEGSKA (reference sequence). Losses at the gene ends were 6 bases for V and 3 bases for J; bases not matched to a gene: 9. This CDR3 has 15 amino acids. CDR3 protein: CSATVGTGNNQPQHF. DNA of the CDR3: TGCAGTGCCACCGTCGGGACAGGGAACAATCAGCCCCAGCATTTT.

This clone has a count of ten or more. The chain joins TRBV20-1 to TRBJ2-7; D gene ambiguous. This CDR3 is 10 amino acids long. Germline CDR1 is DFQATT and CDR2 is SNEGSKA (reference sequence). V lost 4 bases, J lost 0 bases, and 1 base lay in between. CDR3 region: CSATSYEQYF. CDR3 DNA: TGCAGTGCTACCTCCTACGAGCAGTACTTC.

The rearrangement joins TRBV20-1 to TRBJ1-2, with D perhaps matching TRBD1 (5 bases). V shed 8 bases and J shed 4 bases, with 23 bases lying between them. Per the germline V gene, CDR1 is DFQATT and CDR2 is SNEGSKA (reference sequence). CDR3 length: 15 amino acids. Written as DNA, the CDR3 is TGCAGTCCCCGGGACCGGGGGGGGGAAGTCTATGGCTACACCTTC. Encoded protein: CSPRDRGGEVYGYTF.

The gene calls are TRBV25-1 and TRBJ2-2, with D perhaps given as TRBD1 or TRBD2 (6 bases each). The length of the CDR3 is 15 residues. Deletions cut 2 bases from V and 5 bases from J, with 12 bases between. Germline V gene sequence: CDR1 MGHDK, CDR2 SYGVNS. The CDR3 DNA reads TGTGCCAGCAGTGAAGTAAAGGGGGGAACCGGGGAGCTGTTTTTT. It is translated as CASSEVKGGTGELFF.

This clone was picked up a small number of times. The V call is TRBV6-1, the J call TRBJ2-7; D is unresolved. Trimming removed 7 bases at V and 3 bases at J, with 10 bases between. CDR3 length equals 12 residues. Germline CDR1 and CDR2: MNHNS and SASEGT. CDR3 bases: TGTGCCAGCAACTCTGTAATCTACGAGCAGTACTTC. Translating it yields CASNSVIYEQYF.

The CDR3 nucleotides read TGTGCCAGCAGTGAAGGGGCAATGAGCTATGGCTACACCTTC. This encodes CASSEGAMSYGYTF. The V gene is TRBV6-1, the J gene TRBJ1-2, with D unresolved. V lost 1 base, J lost 4 bases, and 10 bases lay in between. There are 14 residues in the CDR3. Germline-derived CDR1 and CDR2 are MNHNS and SASEGT.

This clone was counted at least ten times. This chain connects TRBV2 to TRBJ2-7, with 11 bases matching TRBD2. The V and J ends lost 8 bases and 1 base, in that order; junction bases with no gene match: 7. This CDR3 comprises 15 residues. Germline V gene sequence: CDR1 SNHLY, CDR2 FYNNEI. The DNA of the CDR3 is TGTGCCAGCGGGATAGCGGGAGGGCCGTCCTACGAGCAGTACTTC. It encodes CASGIAGGPSYEQYF. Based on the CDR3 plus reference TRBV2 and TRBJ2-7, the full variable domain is EPEVTQTPSHQVTQMGQEVILRCVPISNHLYFYWYRQILGQKVEFLVSFYNNEISEKSEIFDDQFSVERPDGSNFTLKIRSTKLEDSAMYFCASGIAGGPSYEQYFGPGTRLTVT.

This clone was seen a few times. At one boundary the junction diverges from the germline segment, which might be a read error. The CDR3 region has the DNA TGTGCCAGCAGTGAAGCGTACCGGGACAGGGCTTTGTTC. Amino acids: CASSEAYRDRALF. The chain uses TRBV6-1 and TRBJ1-2, with 9 bases that match TRBD1. Germline V gene lookup returns CDR1 MNHNS and CDR2 SASEGT. This CDR3 is built from 13 residues.

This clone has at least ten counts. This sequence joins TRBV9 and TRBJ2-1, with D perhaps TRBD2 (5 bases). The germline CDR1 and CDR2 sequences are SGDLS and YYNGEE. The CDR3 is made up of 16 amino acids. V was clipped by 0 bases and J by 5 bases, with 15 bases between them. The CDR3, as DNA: TGTGCCAGCAGCGTAGCTTTAGCGAGGTTCGACAATGAGCAGTTCTTC. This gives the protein CASSVALARFDNEQFF.

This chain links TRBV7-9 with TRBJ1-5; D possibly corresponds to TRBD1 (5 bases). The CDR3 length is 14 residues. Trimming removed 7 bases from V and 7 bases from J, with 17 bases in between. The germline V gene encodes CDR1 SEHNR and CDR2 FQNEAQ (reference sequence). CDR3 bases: TGTGCCAGCAACCCGTCCAGGGAAGGACAGCCCCAGCATTTT. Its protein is CASNPSREGQPQHF.

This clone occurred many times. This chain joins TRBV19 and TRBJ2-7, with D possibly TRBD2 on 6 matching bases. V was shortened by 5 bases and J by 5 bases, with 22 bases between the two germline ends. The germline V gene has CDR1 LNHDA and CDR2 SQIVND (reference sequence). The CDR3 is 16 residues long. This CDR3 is CASSVTGLRTHHEQYF. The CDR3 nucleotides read TGTGCCAGTAGTGTAACGGGACTGCGGACCCACCACGAGCAGTACTTC.

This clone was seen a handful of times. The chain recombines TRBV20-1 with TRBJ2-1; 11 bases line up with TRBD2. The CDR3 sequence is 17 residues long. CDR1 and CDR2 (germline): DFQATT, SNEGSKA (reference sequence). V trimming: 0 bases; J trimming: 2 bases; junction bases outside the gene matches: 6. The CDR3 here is CSARETEGLAAYNEQFF. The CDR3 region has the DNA TGCAGTGCTAGAGAAACGGAGGGACTAGCGGCCTACAATGAGCAGTTCTTC.

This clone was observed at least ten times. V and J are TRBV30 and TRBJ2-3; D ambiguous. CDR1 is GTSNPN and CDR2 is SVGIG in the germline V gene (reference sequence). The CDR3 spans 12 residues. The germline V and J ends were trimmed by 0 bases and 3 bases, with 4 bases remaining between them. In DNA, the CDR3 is TGTGCCTGGAGTGTAAAAACAGATACGCAGTATTTT. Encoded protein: CAWSVKTDTQYF.

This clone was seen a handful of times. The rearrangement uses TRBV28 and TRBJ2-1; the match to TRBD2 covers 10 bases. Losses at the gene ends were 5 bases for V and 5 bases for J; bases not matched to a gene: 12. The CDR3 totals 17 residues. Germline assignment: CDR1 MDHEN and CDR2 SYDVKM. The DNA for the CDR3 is TGTGCCAGCAGTCATCCCAAAGCGGGAGGGCCCGACAATGAGCAGTTCTTC. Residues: CASSHPKAGGPDNEQFF.

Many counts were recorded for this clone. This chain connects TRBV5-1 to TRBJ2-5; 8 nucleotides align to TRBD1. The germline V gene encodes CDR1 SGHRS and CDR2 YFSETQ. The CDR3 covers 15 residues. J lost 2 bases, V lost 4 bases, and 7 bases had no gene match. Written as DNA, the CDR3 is TGCGCCAGCAGCGCGGACAGGGCGCTACAAGAGACCCAGTACTTC. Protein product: CASSADRALQETQYF.